What follows is one T cell receptor beta chain and its context. Its antigen is currently unknown. The entry originates in a study of CD8+CD57+ T cells in acquired aplastic anemia. Study-wide context: Isolated CD4+ and CD8+ cells, once sorted, yielded DNA averaging around 3 ug. Study-wide points: Overlapping CD8+ CDR3 repertoires of patients and controls contained some 27 shared sequences.

According to the study, genomic DNA was the template for TCR beta VDJ and CDR3 profiling. TCRdb reanalysed the reads using MiXCR and keeps one entry per CDR3 protein. In the table there are about 180,000 distinct CDR3 sequences, almost 50% of which are singletons. V was pared by 2 bases and J by 11 bases, with 5 bases of the junction left unmatched. The CDR3 consists of 12 residues. The germline V gene encodes CDR1 SGHRS and CDR2 YFSETQ. Selection for sequencing was limited to patients who had shown CD8+CD57+ cell expansion by flow cytometry. Among the patients, none had received any therapy at the time of blood sampling.

The chain recombines TRBV5-1 with TRBJ2-3; 7 bases are a match to TRBD2. This TCR derives from a human donor with aplastic anemia. The sequenced sample was sorted CD4+, CD8+, or CD8+CD57+ T cells (not recorded which) from PBMCs. The CDR3 DNA is TGCGCCAGCAGCTTCAGGGACTACGAGCAGTATTTT. Its protein is CASSFRDYEQYF.